This TCR beta chain was sequenced in a study of CD8 T cells in ankylosing spondylitis. V was cut by 0 bases and J by 0 bases, with 7 bases left in between. This CDR3 is built from 15 residues. In germline, CDR1 is LGHDT, CDR2 YNNKEL (reference sequence). In this sample, this clonotype turned up many times. TCRdb re-analysed the 5' RACE reads in MiXCR, keeping a single row per CDR3 protein. The sample contains tens of thousands of distinct CDR3 sequences, 9.5% to 11% of which appear only once. The specimen sequenced was blood, either unsorted or a sorted T cell fraction (not recorded which). The receptor was isolated from a male donor with ankylosing spondylitis or in good health (not recorded which). The rearrangement joins TRBV3-1 to TRBJ2-3; D is unresolved. CDR3 amino acids: CASSQDPPSTDTQYF. For the CDR3, the DNA is TGTGCCAGCAGCCAAGACCCCCCTAGCACAGATACGCAGTATTTT.